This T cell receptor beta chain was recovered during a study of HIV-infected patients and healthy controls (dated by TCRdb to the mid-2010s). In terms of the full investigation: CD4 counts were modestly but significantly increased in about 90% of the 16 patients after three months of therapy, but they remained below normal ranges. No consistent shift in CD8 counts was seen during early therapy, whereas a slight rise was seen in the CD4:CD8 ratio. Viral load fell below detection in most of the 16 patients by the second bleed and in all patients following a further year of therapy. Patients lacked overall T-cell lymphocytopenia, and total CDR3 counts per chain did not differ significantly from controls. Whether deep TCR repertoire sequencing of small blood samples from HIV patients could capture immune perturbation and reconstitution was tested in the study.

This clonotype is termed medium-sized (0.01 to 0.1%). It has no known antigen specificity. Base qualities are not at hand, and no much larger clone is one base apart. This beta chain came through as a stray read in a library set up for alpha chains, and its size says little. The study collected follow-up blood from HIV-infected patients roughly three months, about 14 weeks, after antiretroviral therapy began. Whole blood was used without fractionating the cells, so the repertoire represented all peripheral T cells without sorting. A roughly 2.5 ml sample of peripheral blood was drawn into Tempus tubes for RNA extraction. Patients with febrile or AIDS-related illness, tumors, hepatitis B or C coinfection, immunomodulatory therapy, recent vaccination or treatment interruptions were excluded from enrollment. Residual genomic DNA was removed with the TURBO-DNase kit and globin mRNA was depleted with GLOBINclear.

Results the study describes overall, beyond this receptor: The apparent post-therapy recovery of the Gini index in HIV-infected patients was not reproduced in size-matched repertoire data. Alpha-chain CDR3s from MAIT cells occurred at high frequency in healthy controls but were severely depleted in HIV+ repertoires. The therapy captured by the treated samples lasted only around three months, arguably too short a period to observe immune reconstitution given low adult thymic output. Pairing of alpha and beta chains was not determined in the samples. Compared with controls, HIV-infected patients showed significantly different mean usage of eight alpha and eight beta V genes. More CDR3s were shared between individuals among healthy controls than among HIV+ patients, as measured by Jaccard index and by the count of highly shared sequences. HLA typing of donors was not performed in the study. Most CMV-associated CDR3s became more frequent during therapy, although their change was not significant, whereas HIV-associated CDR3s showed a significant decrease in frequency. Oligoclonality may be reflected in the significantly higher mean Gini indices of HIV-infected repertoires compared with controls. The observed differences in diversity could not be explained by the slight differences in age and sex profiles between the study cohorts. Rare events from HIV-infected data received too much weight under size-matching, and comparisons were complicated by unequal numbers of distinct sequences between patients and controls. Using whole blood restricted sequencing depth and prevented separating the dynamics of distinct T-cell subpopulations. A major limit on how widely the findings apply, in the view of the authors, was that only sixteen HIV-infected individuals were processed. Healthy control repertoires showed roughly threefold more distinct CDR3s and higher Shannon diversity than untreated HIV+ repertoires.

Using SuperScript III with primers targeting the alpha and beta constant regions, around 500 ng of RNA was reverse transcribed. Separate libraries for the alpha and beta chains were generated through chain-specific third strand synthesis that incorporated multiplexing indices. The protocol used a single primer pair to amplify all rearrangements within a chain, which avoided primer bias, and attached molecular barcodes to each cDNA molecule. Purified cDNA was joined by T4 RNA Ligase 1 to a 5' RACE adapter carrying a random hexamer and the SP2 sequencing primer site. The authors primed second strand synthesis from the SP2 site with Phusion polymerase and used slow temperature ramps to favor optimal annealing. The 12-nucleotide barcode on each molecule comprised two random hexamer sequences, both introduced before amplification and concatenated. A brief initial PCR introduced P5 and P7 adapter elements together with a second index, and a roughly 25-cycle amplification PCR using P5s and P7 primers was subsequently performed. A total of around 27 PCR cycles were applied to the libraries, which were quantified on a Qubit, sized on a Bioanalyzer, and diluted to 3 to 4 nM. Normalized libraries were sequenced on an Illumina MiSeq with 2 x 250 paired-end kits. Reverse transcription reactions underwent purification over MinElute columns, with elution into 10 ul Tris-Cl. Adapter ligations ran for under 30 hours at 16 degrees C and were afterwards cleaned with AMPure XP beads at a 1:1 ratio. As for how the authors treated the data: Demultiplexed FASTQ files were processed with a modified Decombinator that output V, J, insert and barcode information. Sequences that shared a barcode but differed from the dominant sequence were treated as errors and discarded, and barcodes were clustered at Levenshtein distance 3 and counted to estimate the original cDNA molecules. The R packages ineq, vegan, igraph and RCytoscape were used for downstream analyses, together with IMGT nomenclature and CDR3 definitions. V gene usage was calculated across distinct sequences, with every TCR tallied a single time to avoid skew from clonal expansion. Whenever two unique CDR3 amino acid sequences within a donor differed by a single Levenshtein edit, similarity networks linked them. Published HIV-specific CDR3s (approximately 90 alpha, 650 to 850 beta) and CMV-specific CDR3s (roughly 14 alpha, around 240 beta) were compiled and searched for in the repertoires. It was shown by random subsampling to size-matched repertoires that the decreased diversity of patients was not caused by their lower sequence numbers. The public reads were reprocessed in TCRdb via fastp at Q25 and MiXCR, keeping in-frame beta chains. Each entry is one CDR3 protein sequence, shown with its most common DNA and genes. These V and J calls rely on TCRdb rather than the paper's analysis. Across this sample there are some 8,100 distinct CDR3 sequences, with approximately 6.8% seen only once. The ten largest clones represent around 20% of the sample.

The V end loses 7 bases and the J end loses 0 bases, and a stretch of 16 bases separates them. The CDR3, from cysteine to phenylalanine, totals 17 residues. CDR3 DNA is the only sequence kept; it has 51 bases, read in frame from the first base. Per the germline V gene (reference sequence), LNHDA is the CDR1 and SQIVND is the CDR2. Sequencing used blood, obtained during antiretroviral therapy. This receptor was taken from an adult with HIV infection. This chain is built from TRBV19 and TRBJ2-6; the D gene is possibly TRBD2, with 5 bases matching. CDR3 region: CASKYGGSSSGANVLTF. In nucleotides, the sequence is TGTGCCAGTAAGTACGGCGGGTCCAGCTCTGGGGCCAACGTCCTGACTTTC.